This entry features one T cell receptor beta chain sequence. The target antigen is unknown. The PCR employed 60 Vbeta primers together with 13 Jbeta primers. Sequencing used immunoSEQ multiplex PCR; TCRdb keeps in-frame clones, though not all of them. This table has under 200,000 clones, over 60% appearing once. The record originates from a study of cytomegalovirus exposure and HLA in healthy donors. Study in general: Findings of an earlier analysis included 117 million unique TCR beta sequences from 180 million or so T cells.

Overall study findings and caveats: V- and J-gene trimming of TCR beta was linked (in a later analysis) to a missense DCLRE1C variant. The number of N-insertions in an Asian-associated ancestry cluster was reportedly below the approximately 700-donor mean in a later analysis. A list of roughly 180 TCR beta chains associated with cytomegalovirus was given.

The CDR3 covers 16 residues. Trimming left V 11 bases short and J 0 bases short, with 23 bases between. CDR1 is WNHNN and CDR2 is SYGVQD in the germline V gene (reference sequence). The chain recombines TRBV10-1 with TRBJ2-7; D ambiguous. Sequencing used PBMCs. This sequence originates from a man aged 45-65 years in good health and CMV-seropositive. CDR3 loop: CALCLTGDWSSYEQYV. In DNA, the CDR3 is TGCGCCCTATGCCTAACCGGCGACTGGAGCTCCTACGAGCAGTACGTC.